The rows below give T cell receptor beta chains drawn from one sample of a study of blood T cells in healthy people across ages. Via MiXCR, TCRdb re-called the 5' RACE reads, giving one row per CDR3 protein. The sample holds approximately 1,100,000 distinct CDR3 sequences; roughly 45% are singletons and the top ten take approximately 20%. Source material: blood. These receptors were collected from a woman between 55 and 75 years old in good health. Each CDR3 is given with its conserved first and last residue. Fields, in order: J gene, clone size, V gene, D gene, CDR3 protein, CDR3 DNA. D genes are given only for firm matches. Only some rows state a clone size, as once, few, many or a class for expanded clones.

>TRBJ2-6|NA|TRBV15|NA
CATSRDFEQANVLTF
TGTGCCACCAGCAGAGACTTTGAGCAGGCCAACGTCCTGACTTTC
>TRBJ2-1|NA|TRBV11-1|NA
CASSLALRGAYNEQFF
TGTGCCAGCAGCTTAGCGTTGCGGGGTGCCTACAATGAGCAGTTCTTC
>TRBJ2-7|NA|TRBV2|NA
CASSDLQRTYEQYF
TGTGCCAGCAGTGACCTTCAAAGGACCTACGAGCAGTACTTC
>TRBJ2-5|few|TRBV4-2|TRBD2
CASSQREGQETQYF
TGTGCCAGCAGCCAGCGGGAGGGTCAAGAGACCCAGTACTTC
>TRBJ2-1|few|TRBV29-1|NA
CSVEVSNNEQFF
TGCAGCGTTGAGGTCAGCAACAATGAGCAGTTCTTC
>TRBJ1-1|NA|TRBV6-2/TRBV6-3|NA
CASRGIMNTEAFF
TGTGCCAGCAGGGGAATCATGAACACTGAAGCTTTCTTT
>TRBJ2-6|few|TRBV12-3/TRBV12-4|NA
CADRPSGANVLTF
TGTGCTGACAGGCCATCTGGGGCCAACGTCCTGACTTTC
>TRBJ2-6|few|TRBV18|NA
CASSPMGTAISGANVLTF
TGTGCCAGCTCACCCATGGGGACGGCGATCTCTGGGGCCAACGTCCTGACTTTC
>TRBJ2-1|NA|TRBV27|NA
CASSLDLNGHEQFF
TGTGCCAGCAGTTTAGATTTAAATGGTCATGAGCAGTTCTTC
>TRBJ2-4|few|TRBV20-1|NA
CSAIRVLGGGDIRYF
TGCAGTGCTATTCGGGTCCTTGGGGGAGGGGACATTCGGTACTTC
>TRBJ2-1|NA|TRBV9|TRBD1
CASSVGDRAGDEQFF
TGTGCCAGCAGCGTGGGGGACAGGGCTGGCGATGAGCAGTTCTTC
>TRBJ2-7|few|TRBV25-1|TRBD1
CASSEAVGGAEYEQYF
TGTGCCAGCAGTGAAGCCGTAGGGGGCGCCGAATACGAGCAGTACTTC
>TRBJ2-7|many|TRBV6-1|TRBD1
CASSAGTGVYEQYF
TGTGCCAGCAGTGCCGGGACAGGGGTCTACGAGCAGTACTTC
>TRBJ2-1|NA|TRBV27|NA
CASALSEYNEQFF
TGTGCCAGCGCCCTTAGCGAGTACAATGAGCAGTTCTTC
>TRBJ2-7|few|TRBV20-1|TRBD2
CSASDDPLRAGGPYEQYF
TGCAGTGCTAGCGACGACCCCTTAAGAGCGGGAGGGCCCTACGAGCAGTACTTC
>TRBJ2-1|NA|TRBV12-3/TRBV12-4|NA
CASTTLGEGQETQFF
TGTGCCAGCACTACACTCGGGGAAGGGCAAGAGACCCAGTTCTTC
>TRBJ2-7|NA|TRBV20-1|TRBD2
CSASRLAGEAEQYF
TGCAGTGCTAGCCGACTAGCGGGAGAGGCCGAGCAGTACTTC
>TRBJ2-1|NA|TRBV20-1|NA
CSASPGGETQFF
TGCAGTGCTAGCCCCGGAGGGGAGACCCAGTTCTTC
>TRBJ2-1|NA|TRBV3-1|NA
CASSQGGFGEQFF
TGTGCCAGCAGCCAAGGTGGGTTTGGGGAGCAGTTCTTC
>TRBJ2-1|NA|TRBV7-3|TRBD2
CASSLNRRGGLNEQFF
TGTGCCAGCAGCTTAAATCGGCGGGGGGGCCTGAATGAGCAGTTCTTC
>TRBJ2-5|once|TRBV7-6|TRBD1
CASSQNRGPQETQYF
TGTGCCAGCAGCCAAAACAGGGGACCTCAAGAGACCCAGTACTTC
>TRBJ2-3|NA|TRBV20-1|TRBD2
CSASTPTGGPGGFKDTQYF
TGCAGTGCCTCGACCCCTACGGGAGGGCCGGGAGGTTTCAAAGATACGCAATATTTT
>TRBJ1-1|NA|TRBV10-2|NA
CASSRAGMNTEAFF
TGCGCCAGCAGTCGGGCAGGGATGAACACTGAAGCTTTCTTT
>TRBJ2-5|NA|TRBV12-3/TRBV12-4|TRBD1
CASSPGVDRGLQETQYF
TGTGCCAGCAGTCCCGGGGTGGACAGGGGGCTACAAGAGACCCAGTACTTC
>TRBJ2-1|once|TRBV7-3|TRBD2
CASSFTSGNYNEQFF
TGTGCCAGCAGCTTCACTAGCGGAAACTACAATGAGCAGTTCTTC
>TRBJ2-3|few|TRBV5-1|NA
CASSLSQGSFETDTQYF
TGCGCCAGCAGCTTGTCTCAGGGATCGTTTGAAACAGATACGCAGTATTTT
>TRBJ2-5|few|TRBV11-2|NA
CASRTVRDFQETQYF
TGTGCCAGCAGGACTGTTCGGGACTTCCAAGAGACCCAGTACTTC
>TRBJ2-7|few|TRBV14|NA
CASSQVVGYEQYF
TGTGCCAGCAGCCAAGTGGTAGGTTACGAGCAGTACTTC
>TRBJ2-1|few|TRBV10-1|TRBD2
CASSEGGRFNNEQFF
TGCGCCAGCAGTGAAGGCGGGAGGTTCAACAATGAGCAGTTCTTC
>TRBJ2-2|few|TRBV4-1|NA
CASSFPSVPGELFF
TGCGCCAGCAGCTTCCCTAGCGTACCCGGGGAGCTGTTTTTT
>TRBJ1-2|few|TRBV28|TRBD1
CASSSMSRDSYYGYTF
TGTGCCAGCAGTTCAATGTCCCGGGACAGTTACTATGGCTACACCTTC
>TRBJ1-5|few|TRBV12-3/TRBV12-4|NA
CASSFSAVQDPQHF
TGTGCCAGCAGTTTTTCGGCAGTCCAAGATCCCCAGCATTTT
>TRBJ2-7|NA|TRBV5-4|NA
CASSLAFGGVGYEQYF
TGTGCCAGCAGCTTGGCCTTTGGGGGAGTGGGGTACGAGCAGTACTTC
>TRBJ2-1|few|TRBV9|NA
CASSVPLGLNHEQFF
TGTGCCAGCAGCGTACCCCTCGGTTTGAACCATGAGCAGTTCTTC
>TRBJ1-4|NA|TRBV7-9|NA
CASSLFDVATNEKLFF
TGTGCCAGCAGCTTATTTGACGTTGCAACTAATGAAAAACTGTTTTTT
>TRBJ2-3|NA|TRBV2|TRBD2
CASRVTSGADTQYF
TGTGCCAGCAGGGTGACTAGCGGGGCAGATACGCAGTATTTT
>TRBJ2-4|few|TRBV7-9|TRBD2
CASSPRLAGPRNIQYF
TGTGCCAGCAGCCCGCGACTAGCGGGGCCTCGGAACATTCAGTACTTC
>TRBJ2-1|NA|TRBV13|NA
CASSARRNPYNEQFF
TGTGCCAGCAGCGCACGGAGAAACCCCTACAATGAGCAGTTCTTC
>TRBJ2-5|few|TRBV5-1|NA
CASSLEDSETQYF
TGCGCCAGCAGCTTGGAGGACTCCGAGACCCAGTACTTC
>TRBJ1-2|few|TRBV5-1|TRBD1
CASSLTPQGKAGGYTF
TGCGCCAGCAGCCTTACTCCACAGGGGAAAGCGGGTGGCTACACCTTC
>TRBJ2-7|NA|TRBV18|NA
CASSPRSGDEQYF
TGTGCCAGCTCGCCACGTTCCGGGGACGAGCAGTACTTC
>TRBJ2-1|NA|TRBV13|TRBD2
CASSSILAGAEQFF
TGTGCCAGCAGCTCGATTTTAGCGGGAGCTGAGCAGTTCTTC
>TRBJ2-3|NA|TRBV10-2|TRBD2
CASRPLAGEAGDTQYF
TGCGCCAGCAGACCCCTAGCGGGGGAGGCTGGAGATACGCAGTATTTT
>TRBJ2-5|few|TRBV20-1|TRBD1
CSARNLPGQGIQETQYF
TGCAGTGCTAGAAACCTACCGGGACAGGGAATTCAAGAGACCCAGTACTTC
>TRBJ2-5|few|TRBV5-6|TRBD1
CASSPGQGMSTRRQYF
TGTGCCAGCAGCCCCGGACAGGGAATGTCTACGAGACGTCAGTACTTC
>TRBJ2-7|NA|TRBV2|TRBD2
CASSRISAGGLYNEQYF
TGTGCCAGCAGTCGAATTTCGGCGGGAGGTCTCTACAATGAGCAGTACTTC
>TRBJ1-2|NA|TRBV5-1|TRBD1
CASSSGTGVHYGYTF
TGCGCCAGCAGCTCTGGGACAGGGGTCCACTATGGCTACACCTTC
>TRBJ2-7|NA|TRBV25-1|TRBD2
CASKLAGRYEQYF
TGTGCCAGCAAACTAGCGGGGCGCTACGAGCAGTACTTC
>TRBJ1-2|few|TRBV7-9|NA
CASIPGGTLNYGYTF
TGTGCCAGTATACCCGGGGGCACGTTAAACTATGGCTACACCTTC
>TRBJ2-7|NA|TRBV5-5|TRBD2
CASSFAAGGPNEQYF
TGTGCCAGCAGCTTCGCAGCGGGAGGGCCAAACGAGCAGTACTTC
>TRBJ2-7|few|TRBV5-1|TRBD2
CASSPSTSGRPYEQYF
TGCGCCAGCAGCCCCTCGACTAGCGGGAGGCCCTACGAGCAGTACTTC
>TRBJ2-1|NA|TRBV11-2|TRBD2
CASSGIIAGGLQPSSYNEQFF
TGTGCCAGCAGCGGGATCATAGCGGGAGGACTCCAACCCAGCTCCTACAATGAGCAGTTCTTC
>TRBJ2-3|NA|TRBV6-6|TRBD1
CVSRAGGPDTQYF
TGTGTCTCACGGGCAGGGGGCCCAGATACGCAGTATTTT
>TRBJ2-7|NA|TRBV29-1|NA
CSVVPQGGYEQYF
TGCAGCGTCGTCCCACAGGGAGGTTACGAGCAGTACTTC
>TRBJ2-2|NA|TRBV28|TRBD1
CASSLSTGRTGELFF
TGTGCCAGCAGTTTATCGACAGGGCGCACCGGGGAGCTGTTTTTT
>TRBJ1-1|NA|TRBV18|NA
CASSPSQGGTEAFF
TGTGCCAGCTCACCAAGCCAGGGAGGTACTGAAGCTTTCTTT
>TRBJ2-1|NA|TRBV6-6|TRBD2
CASSLPSAGAEQFF
TGTGCCAGCAGTCTCCCTTCGGCGGGAGCTGAGCAGTTCTTC
>TRBJ2-7|few|TRBV20-1|NA
CSASPGVSLLDEQYF
TGCAGTGCTAGTCCAGGGGTTAGCTTGCTCGACGAGCAGTACTTC